This TCR beta chain comes out of a study of T cells after yellow fever vaccination. One entry per CDR3 protein results from TCRdb running MiXCR on the 5' RACE reads. The sample yields about 360,000 distinct CDR3 sequences, about 6.2% seen once. Germline loops: CDR1 MNHEY, CDR2 SMNVEV (reference sequence). The V end was cut by 2 bases, the J end by 5 bases, with 9 bases between. The CDR3 is 13 amino acids. The sequencing used PBMCs, collected 5 days after the yellow fever booster vaccination. The sequence derives from a man aged 25-45 years who received the YFV17D yellow fever vaccine. The chain joins TRBV27 to TRBJ2-5; unclear D gene. CDR3 residues: CASSLVSWETQYF. In DNA form, the CDR3 reads TGTGCCAGCAGTTTAGTGTCGTGGGAGACCCAGTACTTC.